This T cell receptor beta chain was sequenced in a study of blood T cell repertoires in COVID-19. In the study overall: Acute-phase and convalescent COVID-19 samples originated in the United States, Italy and Spain.

TCRdb keeps only in-frame clones here, not all; method: immunoSEQ multiplex PCR. The data hold about 190,000 clones, with less than 80% observed a single time. Germline V lookup: CDR1 LNHDA, CDR2 SQIVND (reference sequence). This CDR3 region has 24 residues. V shed 5 bases and J 6 bases; nucleotides not matched to a gene: 31. This rearrangement joins TRBV19 to TRBJ2-3; 14 nucleotides agree with TRBD2. The receptor was isolated from a man aged 45-65 years who had recovered from COVID-19. Material for sequencing was peripheral blood. The CDR3 DNA follows: TGTGCCAGTAGTGCAGACAAGACAGCCTCCGTAACTTTACAGGGACTAGCGGGAGTGGATACGCAGTATTTT. Its translation: CASSADKTASVTLQGLAGVDTQYF.